The next 29 T cell receptor beta chains were all read from a single sample in a study of OX40 agonist ivuxolimab in advanced cancers. Method: immunoSEQ multiplex PCR; TCRdb's copy keeps in-frame clones and lacks some. The sample yields about 68,000 clones, 90% to 95% seen once. The sequences come from CD4+ or CD8+ T cells sorted from blood, collected in a trial of the OX40 agonist ivuxolimab. Receptors were obtained from an adult with an advanced solid tumor such as melanoma, head and neck, liver or kidney cancer.

The chain recombines TRBV10-3 with TRBJ1-4; D unclear. V shed 2 bases and J shed 7 bases, with 11 bases lying between them. The CDR3 extends over 14 amino acids. CDR1 and CDR2 from the germline V gene are ENHRY and SYGVKD. CDR3 bases: TGTGCCATCAGTGAGATTTGGGGTGGTGAAAAACTGTTTTTT. Translating it yields CAISEIWGGEKLFF.

The V gene is TRBV18, the J gene TRBJ2-7, with D possibly TRBD1 on 6 matching bases. V was shortened by 6 bases and J by 5 bases, with 11 bases between the two germline ends. This CDR3 has 12 amino acids. In germline, CDR1 is KGHSH, CDR2 LQKENI. This CDR3 is CASSPTGNEQYF. The CDR3 DNA sequence: TGTGCCAGCTCGCCCACAGGGAACGAGCAGTACTTC.

The count of this clone is one. The chain carries TRBV28 and TRBJ2-7; 7 bases align to TRBD1. Germline-derived CDR1 and CDR2 are MDHEN and SYDVKM. The CDR3 contains 15 residues. Trimming took 8 bases from V and 2 from J; bases not matched to a gene: 12. Written as DNA, the CDR3 is TGTGCCAGCCAAACTAACAGGGGTTTCCCCTACGAGCAGTACTTC. Protein product: CASQTNRGFPYEQYF.

The chain has TRBV5-1 and TRBJ2-7; the match to TRBD2 covers 8 bases. The V gene's germline CDR1 is SGHRS and CDR2 YFSETQ. This CDR3 is built from 17 residues. The ends lost 3 bases at V and 0 bases at J; junction bases unmatched: 11. The CDR3 here is CASSSNSGTYFSYEQYF. The CDR3, as DNA: TGCGCCAGCAGCTCCAATAGCGGGACCTACTTCTCCTACGAGCAGTACTTC.

The chain is built from TRBV28 and TRBJ2-7, with TRBD2 as a possible D gene (5 bases). This CDR3 is built from 12 residues. The germline V gene encodes CDR1 MDHEN and CDR2 SYDVKM. V was pared by 7 bases and J by 3 bases, with 10 bases between. Here the CDR3 DNA reads TGTGCCAGCAAGGCTAGCAGCTACGAGCAGTACTTC. Amino acids: CASKASSYEQYF.

The rearrangement joins TRBV5-1 to TRBJ1-1, with a possible D match to TRBD1 (5 bases). This CDR3 is built from 15 residues. The V and J ends lost 4 bases and 4 bases respectively, with 17 bases between them. Per the germline V gene, CDR1 is SGHRS and CDR2 is YFSETQ. Written as DNA, the CDR3 is TGCGCCAGCAGCGTCACCGCGGGGGACGGCACTGAAGCTTTCTTT. It yields the protein CASSVTAGDGTEAFF.

The CDR3 sequence: CASIGGDRFGNQPQHF. The CDR3, as DNA: TGTGCCAGTATTGGAGGGGACAGGTTTGGCAATCAGCCCCAGCATTTT. V is TRBV19 and J is TRBJ1-5; TRBD1 aligns across 8 bases. V shed 7 bases and J 2 bases; nucleotides not matched to a gene: 10. Germline CDR1 reads LNHDA; CDR2 reads SQIVND (reference sequence). The CDR3 runs to 16 residues.

This sequence joins TRBV15 and TRBJ2-7; no clear D. Trimming stripped 1 base from V and 2 bases from J, with 9 bases between. Per the germline V gene, CDR1 is LNHNV and CDR2 is YYDKDF (reference sequence). The CDR3 totals 14 residues. CDR3 amino acids: CATSRVDTTYEQYF. Written as DNA, the CDR3 is TGTGCCACCAGCAGAGTCGACACGACCTACGAGCAGTACTTC.

The genes are TRBV25-1 and TRBJ2-3, with 7 bases that match TRBD1. Germline V gives CDR1 MGHDK, CDR2 SYGVNS. The CDR3 is 13 residues long. V dropped 8 bases and J dropped 0; count of bases not matched to a gene: 2. CDR3 nucleotide sequence: TGTGCCAGCTCGACAGGGAGCACAGATACGCAGTATTTT. Protein sequence: CASSTGSTDTQYF.

This chain connects TRBV18 to TRBJ1-2; D is unresolved. The CDR3 spans 15 residues. Germline V CDR1 and CDR2: KGHSH, LQKENI. V shed 0 bases and J shed 2 bases, with 10 bases lying between them. The CDR3, as DNA: TGTGCCAGCTCACCACCGGGAATCTGGAACTATGGCTACACCTTC. Translated, it gives CASSPPGIWNYGYTF.

The chain recombines TRBV4-1 with TRBJ2-5; D possibly corresponds to TRBD1 (6 bases). The V gene lost 5 bases and the J gene lost 2 bases, with 12 bases spanning the gap. The CDR3 sequence is 14 residues long. Germline V gene sequence: CDR1 MGHRA, CDR2 YSYEKL. CDR3 amino acids: CASSAQGLQETQYF. The CDR3 DNA reads as TGCGCCAGCAGCGCGCAGGGGTTACAAGAGACCCAGTACTTC.

The chain has TRBV7-3 and TRBJ2-1; 8 bases are a match to TRBD2. J gave up 8 bases and V 3 bases, and 9 bases lay outside the gene matches. The CDR3 runs 15 residues. The germline gives CDR1 SGHTA, CDR2 FQGTGA. The CDR3 region is CASSFRSGSLDEQFF. As DNA, the CDR3 is TGTGCCAGCAGCTTTCGAAGCGGGAGTCTCGATGAGCAGTTCTTC.

The chain employs TRBV10-3 and TRBJ2-7; a weak D match, TRBD2 (6 bases). The V end lost 5 bases, the J end lost 0 bases, and 17 bases lay between the germline ends. The CDR3 contains 16 residues. Germline V CDR1 and CDR2: ENHRY, SYGVKD. The CDR3 sequence: CAISTTISGPSYEQYF. The CDR3 DNA reads as TGTGCCATCAGTACCACTATTAGCGGACCCTCCTACGAGCAGTACTTC.

The genes are TRBV5-1 and TRBJ1-1, with 8 bases identical to TRBD1. CDR1 and CDR2 from the germline V gene are SGHRS and YFSETQ. V lost 2 bases, J lost 9 bases, and 6 bases stayed unmatched. CDR3 length equals 13 residues. The CDR3 region is CASSFGQGVKAFF. DNA for the CDR3: TGCGCCAGCAGCTTCGGACAGGGTGTTAAAGCTTTCTTT.

The V and J genes are TRBV27 and TRBJ2-7, with 9 bases fitting TRBD1. V was clipped by 3 bases and J by 0 bases; unmatched bases: 9. This CDR3 has 17 residues. In germline, CDR1 is MNHEY, CDR2 SMNVEV (reference sequence). The CDR3: CASSFTGGQGSSYEQYF. DNA of the CDR3: TGTGCCAGCAGTTTCACCGGGGGACAGGGCAGCTCCTACGAGCAGTACTTC.

This clone has only a few counts. The rearrangement links TRBV11-1 to TRBJ2-5; unclear D gene. The CDR3 runs to 14 residues. Deletions cut 0 bases from V and 2 bases from J, with 7 bases between. The germline CDR1 and CDR2 sequences are SGHAT and FQDESV (reference sequence). CDR3 amino acids: CASSLAVGQETQYF. CDR3 in DNA: TGTGCCAGCAGCTTAGCCGTGGGACAAGAGACCCAGTACTTC.

This chain uses TRBV10-3 with TRBJ1-1; a possible D gene is TRBD1 (5 bases). Trimming stripped 4 bases from V and 5 bases from J, with 20 bases between. Germline-derived CDR1 and CDR2 are ENHRY and SYGVKD. The CDR3 spans 16 residues. In DNA form, the CDR3 reads TGTGCCATCAGTGCAGGAGGGGCGCTCGGAGATACTGAAGCTTTCTTT. Translation: CAISAGGALGDTEAFF.

The genes are TRBV6-5 and TRBJ1-4; D is possibly TRBD1 (5 bases). This CDR3 is 14 amino acids long. Germline V gene data show CDR1 as MNHEY and CDR2 as SVGAGI. Between the trimmed V and J ends, which lost 6 bases and 5 bases, there was a span of 13 bases. Here the CDR3 reads CASSRDGRNEKLFF. The CDR3 bases are TGTGCCAGCAGCCGGGACGGAAGAAATGAAAAACTGTTTTTT.

J is TRBJ2-2 and V is TRBV28; the D gene is possibly TRBD1 (6 bases). The germline V gene encodes CDR1 MDHEN and CDR2 SYDVKM. The CDR3 is 16 residues long. V was pared by 1 base and J by 6 bases, with 15 bases between. This chain's CDR3 is CASSLFGQGSAGELFF. In DNA, the CDR3 is TGTGCCAGCAGTTTATTTGGGCAGGGGAGCGCCGGGGAGCTGTTTTTT.

The chain is built from TRBV7-3 and TRBJ1-5; 12 bases are shared with TRBD1. Trimming at V came to 6 bases and at J to 2 bases, leaving 20 bases not matched to a gene. Germline assignment: CDR1 SGHTA and CDR2 FQGTGA. The CDR3 runs 21 residues. Here the CDR3 DNA reads TGTGCCAGCAGACAATCGGGGCCGGGACAGGGGGCAAATCGAGGCAATCAGCCCCAGCATTTT. Translated, it gives CASRQSGPGQGANRGNQPQHF. The full variable domain, with the rest looked up from reference TRBV7-3 and TRBJ1-5, is GAGVSQTPSNKVTEKGKYVELRCDPISGHTALYWYRQSLGQGPEFLIYFQGTGAADDSGLPNDRFFAVRPEGSVSTLKIQRTERGDSAVYLCASRQSGPGQGANRGNQPQHFGDGTRLSIL.

This chain links TRBV11-1 with TRBJ2-1, with 7 bases that match TRBD1. Looked up from germline, CDR1 is SGHAT and CDR2 is FQDESV (reference sequence). After removal of 2 bases from V and 5 bases from J, the junction contained 6 bases not matched to a gene. The CDR3 sequence is 15 residues long. CDR3: CASSLPGQWDNEQFF. The CDR3, as DNA: TGTGCCAGCAGCTTACCGGGACAGTGGGACAATGAGCAGTTCTTC.

The chain combines TRBV9 with TRBJ1-1; 8 bases are a match to TRBD1. J lost 0 bases, V lost 3 bases, and 10 bases had no gene match. The CDR3 covers 17 residues. Germline V gene sequence: CDR1 SGDLS, CDR2 YYNGEE. The CDR3 DNA sequence: TGTGCCAGCAGCGCACCCCGGACAGGGAGCATGAACACTGAAGCTTTCTTT. This gives the protein CASSAPRTGSMNTEAFF.

Remarks on this clone: Germline is not matched at one junction end, which may reflect a read error. The chain links TRBV9 to TRBJ2-6; D is possibly TRBD1 (5 bases). This CDR3 region has 15 residues. Looked up from germline, CDR1 is SGDLS and CDR2 is YYNGEE. CDR3 coding DNA: TGTGCCAGCAGCATCCAGAGCTCTGGGGCCAACGTCCCGACTTTC. It is translated as CASSIQSSGANVPTF.

The V and J genes are TRBV11-3 and TRBJ2-7, with 9 nucleotides matching TRBD1. This CDR3 contains 16 residues. V lost 9 bases, J lost 0 bases, and 12 bases stayed unmatched. Germline V gene data show CDR1 as SGHNT and CDR2 as YENEEA. Here the CDR3 reads CASPSPGQGLSYEQYF. The CDR3 nucleotides are TGTGCCAGTCCCTCCCCGGGACAGGGCCTCTCCTACGAGCAGTACTTC. Full variable domain (remainder filled in from reference TRBV11-3 and TRBJ2-7): EAGVVQSPRYKIIEKKQPVAFWCNPISGHNTLYWYLQNLGQGPELLIRYENEEAVDDSQLPKDRFSAERLKGVDSTLKIQPAELGDSAVYLCASPSPGQGLSYEQYFGPGTRLTVT.

The rearrangement uses TRBV5-1 and TRBJ1-4; 7 bases are a match to TRBD1. From germline, CDR1 is SGHRS and CDR2 YFSETQ. V lost 4 bases and J lost 3; bases outside the gene matches: 3. The CDR3 runs to 14 residues. The DNA for the CDR3 is TGCGCCAGCAGCCTACAGGGGCCTAATGAAAAACTGTTTTTT. Amino acid sequence: CASSLQGPNEKLFF.

The gene calls are TRBV27 and TRBJ2-2, with 12 bases fitting TRBD2. CDR1 and CDR2 (germline): MNHEY, SMNVEV (reference sequence). The CDR3 length is 16 residues. V lost 5 bases and J lost 5; bases outside the gene matches: 6. The CDR3 DNA reads TGTGCCAGCAGTCCGACTAGCGGGAGCCGGACCGGGGAGCTGTTTTTT. It yields the protein CASSPTSGSRTGELFF.

This chain joins TRBV7-3 and TRBJ1-2; 8 bases match TRBD1. V dropped 6 bases and J dropped 4; count of bases not matched to a gene: 10. The CDR3 runs to 15 residues. Per germline, CDR1 SGHTA and CDR2 FQGTGA. In DNA form, the CDR3 reads TGTGCCAGCAGTCTCGGACAGGGCCCACTCTATGGCTACACCTTC. Amino acids: CASSLGQGPLYGYTF.

The rearrangement links TRBV13 to TRBJ2-7; 10 bases align to TRBD2. Germline V gene lookup returns CDR1 PRHDT and CDR2 FYEKMQ (reference sequence). There are 19 residues in the CDR3. The J segment lost 3 bases and the V segment lost 2 bases, leaving 16 bases of the junction unmatched. The CDR3 region has the DNA TGTGCCAGCAGCTTAAGAGGACTAGCGGTTCTTCGGGCTGGCTACGAGCAGTACTTC. It codes for CASSLRGLAVLRAGYEQYF.

The chain's CDR3 is CASSVDGTNEKLFF. The CDR3 bases are TGTGCCAGCAGCGTAGATGGGACTAATGAAAAACTGTTTTTT. The rearrangement joins TRBV9 to TRBJ1-4, with D unclear. V lost 0 bases and J lost 2, with 5 bases in between. This CDR3 is built from 14 residues. Germline lookup yields CDR1 SGDLS and CDR2 YYNGEE.